This TCR beta chain emerged from a study of PD-1 blockade in classical Hodgkin lymphoma. The table came from immunoSEQ multiplex PCR; TCRdb's copy has only in-frame clones and leaves some out. Of 45,000 to 65,000 clones listed, around 75% are singletons. A word on this clone: Its specificity is unknown.

Findings of the study overall: A reduction in baseline TCR diversity was reportedly seen in newly diagnosed patients relative to healthy donors. By C4D1, CD4+ diversity increased significantly, especially in complete responders.

The CDR3 has 13 residues. Between the trimmed V and J ends, which lost 3 bases and 1 base, there was a span of 9 bases. The V gene's germline CDR1 is SQVTM and CDR2 ANQGSEA. With no exception, relapse followed autologous stem cell transplantation in all patients, and brentuximab vedotin exposure varied. Complete response, partial response or progressive disease was each patient's best response. The specimen was peripheral blood mononuclear cells (PBMCs), collected before the second cycle of nivolumab. This receptor was identified in a human donor with classical Hodgkin lymphoma. The genes are TRBV29-1 and TRBJ2-5; no definite D call. As DNA, the CDR3 is TGCAGCGTTGATCGGACGGCCCAAGAGACCCAGTACTTC. Translation gives CSVDRTAQETQYF.